This T cell receptor (beta chain) appears in the sequencing data of a study of graft-versus-host responses after intestinal transplantation. CDR1 is SNHLY and CDR2 is FYNNEI in the germline V gene. The CDR3 has 14 residues. Losses at the gene ends were 6 bases for V and 5 bases for J; bases not matched to a gene: 4. Here immunoSEQ multiplex PCR was the method, and the copy in TCRdb shows in-frame clones only, minus some. The data contain 74,000 or so clones, around 93% of them singletons. The chain couples TRBV2 to TRBJ2-2, with 9 bases matching TRBD2. The specimen was PBMCs, collected 98 days after intestinal transplantation. The sequence came from a human patient who received an intestinal transplant, so some T cells may come from the graft donor. CDR3 amino acids: CASRGLASTGELFF. For the CDR3, the DNA is TGTGCCAGCAGGGGACTAGCTTCTACCGGGGAGCTGTTTTTT.